A single sample is the source of the 5 T cell receptor beta chains below, sequenced in a study of cytomegalovirus exposure and HLA in healthy donors. Researchers ran the PCR with 60 Vbeta and 13 Jbeta primers. Profiling relied on immunoSEQ multiplex PCR, and the TCRdb table lists in-frame clones only, not all of them. The profile shows about 150,000 clones, roughly 86% of them singletons. The sequencing sample was made of PBMCs. The receptors here all came from a girl aged 5-17 years in good health and CMV-seropositive.

V gene TRBV18 combines with J gene TRBJ1-1, with a tentative D call TRBD1 (5 bases). Germline V gene sequence: CDR1 KGHSH, CDR2 LQKENI. Trimming removed 3 bases at V and 3 bases at J, with 11 bases between. The CDR3 has 14 amino acids. The CDR3 DNA follows: TGTGCCAGCTCACCTCAGGGCATTGACACTGAAGCTTTCTTT. It translates to CASSPQGIDTEAFF. Looking up the rest from reference TRBV18 and TRBJ1-1 gives the full variable domain: NAGVMQNPRHLVRRRGQEARLRCSPMKGHSHVYWYRQLPEEGLKFMVYLQKENIIDESGMPKERFSAEFPKEGPSILRIQQVVRGDSAAYFCASSPQGIDTEAFFGQGTRLTVV.

This chain joins TRBV19 and TRBJ1-1; D not resolved. The CDR3 consists of 14 residues. Trimming took off 2 bases at V and 0 bases at J, with 7 bases between the two ends. In germline, CDR1 is LNHDA, CDR2 SQIVND (reference sequence). CDR3 sequence (DNA): TGTGCCAGTAGTATAAGCCTTATGAACACTGAAGCTTTCTTT. It translates to CASSISLMNTEAFF.

The CDR3, as DNA: TGTGCCAGTAGTACCCCTTCGACAGGGTTGCATGAGCAGTTCTTC. Translating gives CASSTPSTGLHEQFF. The genes are TRBV19 and TRBJ2-1; 7 bases align to TRBD1. With V trimmed by 4 bases and J by 8 bases, 11 bases remained unmatched. Germline CDR1 LNHDA, CDR2 SQIVND (reference sequence). The CDR3 length is 15 residues.

V is TRBV7-2 and J is TRBJ1-2, with TRBD1 identical over 9 bases. V lost 5 bases and J lost 10; bases outside the gene matches: 11. This CDR3 has 14 amino acids. CDR1 is SGHTA, CDR2 FQGNSA, per germline. The CDR3 reads CASSTTGTGWYYTF. The CDR3 coding sequence is TGTGCCAGCAGCACCACCGGGACAGGGTGGTACTACACCTTC.

The rearrangement links TRBV5-5 to TRBJ1-2, with 9 bases matching TRBD1. The germline CDR1 and CDR2 sequences are SGHKS and YYEKEE (reference sequence). The CDR3 sequence is 14 residues long. V shed 4 bases, J shed 2 bases, and the junction held 3 bases outside the gene matches. The CDR3 nucleotides read TGTGCCAGCAGCGAGACAGGGGGGAACTATGGCTACACCTTC. Its translation: CASSETGGNYGYTF. Full variable domain (rest looked up from reference TRBV5-5 and TRBJ1-2): DAGVTQSPTHLIKTRGQQVTLRCSPISGHKSVSWYQQVLGQGPQFIFQYYEKEERGRGNFPDRFSARQFPNYSSELNVNALLLGDSALYLCASSETGGNYGYTFGSGTRLTVV.